This TCR beta chain was documented in a study of blood T cell repertoires in COVID-19. CDR1 LGHNA and CDR2 YSLEER come from the germline V gene. Trimming took 4 bases from V and 2 from J; bases not matched to a gene: 5. CDR3 length equals 17 residues. Here immunoSEQ multiplex PCR was the method, and the copy in TCRdb shows in-frame clones only, minus some. The sample holds around 330,000 clones, approximately 91% seen once. The chain combines TRBV4-3 with TRBJ2-7, with 16 bases matching TRBD2. Sequenced sample: PBMCs or T cells enriched from blood (not recorded which). This receptor was identified in a middle-aged woman who had recovered from COVID-19. The CDR3 sequence is CASSLGTSGGAAYEQYF. In DNA form, the CDR3 reads TGCGCCAGCAGCCTCGGGACTAGCGGGGGGGCGGCCTACGAGCAGTACTTC.